This T cell receptor beta chain was found in a study of blood T cell repertoires in COVID-19. As for the study in general: Samples came from the United States, Italy and Spain, spanning acute and convalescent COVID-19. In each case, the material was cDNA or gDNA derived from T cells, B-cell-depleted T cells, or PBMCs.

Per the original data handling: Amplified reference gene primers provided the basis for estimating nucleated cell counts. Data came from immunoSEQ multiplex PCR; TCRdb stores just in-frame clones and leaves some out. From that table come the V and J calls and clone size; the DNA was used to work out D and trimming. The table shows roughly 120,000 clones, with 65% to 90% occurring only once. This clone was observed once. Germline V gene data show CDR1 as SEHNR and CDR2 as FQNEAQ (reference sequence). The CDR3 length is 18 residues. Germline trimming cut 1 base from V and 4 bases from J; bases unmatched to any gene: 8.

V is TRBV7-9 and J is TRBJ2-2, with 11 bases that match TRBD2. Sequenced input: peripheral blood. This sequence originates from a woman in her fifties or sixties with acute or convalescent COVID-19. The DNA for the CDR3 is TGTGCCAGCAGCTTAGATCTAGCGGGGGGCTATTCCACCGGGGAGCTGTTTTTT. This gives the protein CASSLDLAGGYSTGELFF. Supplemented by reference TRBV7-9 and TRBJ2-2, the full variable domain reads DTGVSQNPRHKITKRGQNVTFRCDPISEHNRLYWYRQTLGQGPEFLTYFQNEAQLEKSRLLSDRFSAERPKGSFSTLEIQRTEQGDSAMYLCASSLDLAGGYSTGELFFGEGSRLTVL.